This record looks at one T cell receptor (beta chain) sequence and its context. V lost 3 bases to trimming and J lost 2 bases, with 11 bases between them. Germline CDR1 MNHEY, CDR2 SMNVEV (reference sequence). The CDR3 length is 15 residues. In TCRdb, the PCR reads were re-called with MiXCR into one record per CDR3 protein. The table includes approximately 30,000 distinct CDR3 sequences, 45% to 55% detected once. Regarding time point: before preoperative PTX-NDP chemotherapy. Patients received paclitaxel-nedaplatin as preoperative chemotherapy before surgery. The sample is drawn from a study of esophageal squamous cell carcinoma under preoperative chemotherapy.

The receptor was derived from a human donor with esophageal squamous cell carcinoma. The donor label of this sample is uncertain. The V and J genes are TRBV27 and TRBJ2-1, with a possible D match to TRBD1 (5 bases). Sample collection was performed from a patient given preoperative chemotherapy. CDR3 region: CASSFPRATYNEQFF. CDR3 nucleotides: TGTGCCAGCAGTTTCCCCAGGGCCACCTACAATGAGCAGTTCTTC.